This T cell receptor beta chain is drawn from a study of cytotoxic CD8 clonotypes in ibrutinib-treated CLL. Study-wide context: Researchers reported around 10 relapsed/refractory and some 14 treatment-naive patients, 17 of them IGHV unmutated. By median roughly 72 months, 12 had progressed and about 15 stayed remitted; responses had been 2 complete and around 24 partial. When averaged across all of the samples, the counts came to approximately 280,000 productive templates and 94,082 productive rearrangements.

In germline, CDR1 is MNHEY, CDR2 SVGAGI. This CDR3 comprises 16 residues. The ends lost 2 bases at V and 5 bases at J; junction bases unmatched: 10. Roughly 2.1 micrograms of genomic DNA came from cryopreserved PBMCs for TCR beta libraries. Produced via immunoSEQ multiplex PCR; TCRdb's table is partial and in-frame only. The data hold approximately 80,000 clones, with about 82% observed a single time. This material consisted of PBMCs, taken before ibrutinib treatment. This TCR derives from a human donor with chronic lymphocytic leukemia. The V call is TRBV6-5, the J call TRBJ2-5, with 8 bases aligning to TRBD2. The CDR3 loop reads CASSYSSGAVDETQYF. In DNA, the CDR3 is TGTGCCAGCAGTTACAGTAGCGGGGCTGTAGACGAGACCCAGTACTTC.